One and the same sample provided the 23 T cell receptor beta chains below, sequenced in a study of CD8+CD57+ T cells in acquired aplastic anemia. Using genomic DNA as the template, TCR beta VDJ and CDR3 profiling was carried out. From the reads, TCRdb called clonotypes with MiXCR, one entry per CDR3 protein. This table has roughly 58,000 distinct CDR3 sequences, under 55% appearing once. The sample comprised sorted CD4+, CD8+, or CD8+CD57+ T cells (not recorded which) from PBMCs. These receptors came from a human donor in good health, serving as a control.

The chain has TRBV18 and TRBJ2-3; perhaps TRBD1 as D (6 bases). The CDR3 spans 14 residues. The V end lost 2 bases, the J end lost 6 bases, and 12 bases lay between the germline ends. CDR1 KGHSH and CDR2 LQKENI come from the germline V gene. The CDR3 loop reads CASSPGQGFDTQYF. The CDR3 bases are TGTGCCAGCTCACCAGGTCAGGGGTTTGATACGCAGTATTTT.

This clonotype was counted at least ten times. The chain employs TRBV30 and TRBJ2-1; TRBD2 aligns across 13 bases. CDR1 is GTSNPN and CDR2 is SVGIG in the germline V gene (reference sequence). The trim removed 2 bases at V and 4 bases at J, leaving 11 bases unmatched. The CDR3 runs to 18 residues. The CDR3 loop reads CAWSSRRPGLAGYNEQFF. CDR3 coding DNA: TGTGCCTGGAGTTCCCGCAGGCCGGGACTAGCGGGATACAATGAGCAGTTCTTC.

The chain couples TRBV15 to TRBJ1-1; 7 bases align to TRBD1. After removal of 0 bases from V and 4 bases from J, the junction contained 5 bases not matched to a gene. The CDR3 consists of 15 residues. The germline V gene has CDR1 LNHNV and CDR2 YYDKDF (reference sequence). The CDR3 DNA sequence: TGTGCCACCAGCAGAGAAGGGACAGTAGGCACTGAAGCTTTCTTT. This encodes CATSREGTVGTEAFF.

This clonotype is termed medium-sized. This CDR3 reads CASSGPGQGKGNTIYF. The CDR3 DNA follows: TGCGCCAGCAGTGGACCGGGACAGGGAAAGGGAAACACCATATATTTT. The chain uses TRBV10-1 and TRBJ1-3; TRBD1 agrees at 9 bases. CDR1 is WNHNN, CDR2 SYGVQD, per germline (reference sequence). The CDR3 consists of 16 residues. The V segment lost 4 bases and the J segment 4 bases; nucleotides outside the gene matches: 8.

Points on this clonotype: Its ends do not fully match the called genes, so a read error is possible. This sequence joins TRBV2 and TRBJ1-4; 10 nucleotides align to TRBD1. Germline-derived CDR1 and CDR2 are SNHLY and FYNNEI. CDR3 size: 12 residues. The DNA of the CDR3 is TGTGCCAGCCGTGACAGGGGGCAGAAACTGTTTTTT. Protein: CASRDRGQKLFF. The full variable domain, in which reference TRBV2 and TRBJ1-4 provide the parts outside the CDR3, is EPEVTQTPSHQVTQMGQEVILRCVPISNHLYFYWYRQILGQKVEFLVSFYNNEISEKSEIFDDQFSVERPDGSNFTLKIRSTKLEDSAMYFCASRDRGQKLFFGSGTQLSVL.

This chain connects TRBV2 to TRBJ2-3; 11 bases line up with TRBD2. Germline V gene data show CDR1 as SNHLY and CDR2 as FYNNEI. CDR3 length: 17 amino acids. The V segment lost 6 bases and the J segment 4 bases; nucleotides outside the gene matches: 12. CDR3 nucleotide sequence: TGTGCCAGCAGCAAGAGGGGGCTAGCGGGAGGTTCAGATACGCAGTATTTT. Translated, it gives CASSKRGLAGGSDTQYF.

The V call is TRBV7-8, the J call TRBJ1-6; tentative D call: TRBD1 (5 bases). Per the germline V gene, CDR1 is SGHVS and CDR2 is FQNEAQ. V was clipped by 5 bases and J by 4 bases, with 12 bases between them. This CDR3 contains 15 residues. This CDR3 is CASSPQQGYNSPLHF. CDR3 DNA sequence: TGTGCCAGCAGCCCCCAGCAGGGTTATAATTCACCCCTCCACTTT.

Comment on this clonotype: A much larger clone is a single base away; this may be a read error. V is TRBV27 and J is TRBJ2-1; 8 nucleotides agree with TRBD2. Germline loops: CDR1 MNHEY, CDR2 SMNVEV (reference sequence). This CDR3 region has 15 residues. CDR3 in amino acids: CVSSSRAGVNAEQFF. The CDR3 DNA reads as TGTGTCAGCAGTTCTCGAGCGGGAGTGAATGCTGAGCAGTTCTTC.

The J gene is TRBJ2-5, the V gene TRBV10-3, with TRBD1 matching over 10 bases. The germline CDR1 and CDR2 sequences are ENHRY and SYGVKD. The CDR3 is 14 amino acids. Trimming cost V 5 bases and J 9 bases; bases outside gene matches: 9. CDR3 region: CAISLGQGEQPQYF. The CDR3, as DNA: TGTGCCATCAGTCTTGGACAGGGGGAACAGCCCCAGTACTTC.

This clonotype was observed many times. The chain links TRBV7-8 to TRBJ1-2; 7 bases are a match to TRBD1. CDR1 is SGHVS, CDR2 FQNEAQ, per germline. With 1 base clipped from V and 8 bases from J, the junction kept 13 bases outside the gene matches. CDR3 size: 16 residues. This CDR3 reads CASSLGLLAGGGGYTF. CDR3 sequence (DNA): TGTGCCAGCAGCTTAGGATTATTGGCAGGGGGAGGCGGCTACACCTTC.

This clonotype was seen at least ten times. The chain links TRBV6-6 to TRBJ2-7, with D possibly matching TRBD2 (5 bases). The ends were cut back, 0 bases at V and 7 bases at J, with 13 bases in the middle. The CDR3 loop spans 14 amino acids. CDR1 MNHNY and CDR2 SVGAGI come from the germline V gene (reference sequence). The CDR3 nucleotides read TGTGCCAGCAGTTACTCGACTACCCTGGGGGAGCAGTACTTC. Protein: CASSYSTTLGEQYF.

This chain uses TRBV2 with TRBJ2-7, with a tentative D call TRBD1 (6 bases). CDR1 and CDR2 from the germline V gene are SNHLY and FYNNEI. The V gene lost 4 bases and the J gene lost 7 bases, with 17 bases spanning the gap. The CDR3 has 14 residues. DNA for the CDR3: TGTGCCAGCAGTGTCGAACAGGGAATGGGGGAGCAGTACTTC. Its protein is CASSVEQGMGEQYF. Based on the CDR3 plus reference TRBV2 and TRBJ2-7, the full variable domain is EPEVTQTPSHQVTQMGQEVILRCVPISNHLYFYWYRQILGQKVEFLVSFYNNEISEKSEIFDDQFSVERPDGSNFTLKIRSTKLEDSAMYFCASSVEQGMGEQYFGPGTRLTVT.

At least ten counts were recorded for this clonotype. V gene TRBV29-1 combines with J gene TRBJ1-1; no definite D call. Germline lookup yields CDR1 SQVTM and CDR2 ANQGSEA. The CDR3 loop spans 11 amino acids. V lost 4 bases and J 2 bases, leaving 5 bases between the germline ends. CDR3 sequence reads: CSVGSNTEAFF. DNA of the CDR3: TGCAGCGTTGGCAGCAACACTGAAGCTTTCTTT.

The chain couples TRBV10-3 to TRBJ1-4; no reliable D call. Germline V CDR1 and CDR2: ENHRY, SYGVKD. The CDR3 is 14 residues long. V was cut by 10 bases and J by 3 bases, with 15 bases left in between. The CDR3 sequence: CATREAAANEKLFF. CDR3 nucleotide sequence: TGTGCCACCCGTGAGGCGGCAGCTAATGAAAAACTGTTTTTT.

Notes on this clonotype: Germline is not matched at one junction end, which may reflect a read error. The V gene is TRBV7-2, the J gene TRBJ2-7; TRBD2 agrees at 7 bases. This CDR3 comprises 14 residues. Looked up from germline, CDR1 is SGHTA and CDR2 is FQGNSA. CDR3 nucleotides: TGTGCCAGCAGATTAGGGGAGGGAGAGGGCGAGCAGTACTTC. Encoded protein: CASRLGEGEGEQYF.

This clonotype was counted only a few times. The CDR3 nucleotides are TGTGCCACCAGTGATGGACACGTCGAAGCTTTCTTT. It codes for CATSDGHVEAFF. The chain combines TRBV24-1 with TRBJ1-1; tentative D call: TRBD1 (5 bases). V gave up 3 bases and J gave up 8 bases, with 9 bases separating them. Germline V gene sequence: CDR1 KGHDR, CDR2 SFDVKD. This CDR3 comprises 12 residues.

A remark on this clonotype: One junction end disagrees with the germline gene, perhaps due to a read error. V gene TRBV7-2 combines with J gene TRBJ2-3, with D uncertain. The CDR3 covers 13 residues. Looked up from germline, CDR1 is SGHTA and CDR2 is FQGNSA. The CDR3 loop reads CASGFPSTDTQYF. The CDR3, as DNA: TGTGCCAGCGGCTTCCCTAGCACAGATACGCAGTATTTT.

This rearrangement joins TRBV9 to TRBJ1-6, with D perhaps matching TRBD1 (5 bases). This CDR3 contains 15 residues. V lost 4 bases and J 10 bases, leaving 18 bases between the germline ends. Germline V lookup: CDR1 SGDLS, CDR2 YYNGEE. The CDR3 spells CASSLRDGVESPLHF. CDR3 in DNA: TGTGCCAGCAGCCTACGGGACGGAGTGGAGTCACCCCTCCACTTT. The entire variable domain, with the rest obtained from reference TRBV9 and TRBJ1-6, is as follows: DSGVTQTPKHLITATGQRVTLRCSPRSGDLSVYWYQQSLDQGLQFLIQYYNGEERAKGNILERFSAQQFPDLHSELNLSSLELGDSALYFCASSLRDGVESPLHFGNGTRLTVT.

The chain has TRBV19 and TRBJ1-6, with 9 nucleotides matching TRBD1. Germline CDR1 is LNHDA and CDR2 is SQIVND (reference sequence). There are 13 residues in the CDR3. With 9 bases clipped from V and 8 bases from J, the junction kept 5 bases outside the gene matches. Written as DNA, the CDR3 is TGTGCCAGCAACCGACAGGGGGATTCACCCCTCCACTTT. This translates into CASNRQGDSPLHF.

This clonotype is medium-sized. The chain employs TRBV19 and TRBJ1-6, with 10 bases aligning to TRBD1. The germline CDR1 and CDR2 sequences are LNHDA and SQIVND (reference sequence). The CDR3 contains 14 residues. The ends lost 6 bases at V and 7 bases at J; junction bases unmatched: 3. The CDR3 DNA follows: TGTGCCAGTAGGGGGACAGGGGTGAATTCACCCCTCCACTTT. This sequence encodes CASRGTGVNSPLHF.

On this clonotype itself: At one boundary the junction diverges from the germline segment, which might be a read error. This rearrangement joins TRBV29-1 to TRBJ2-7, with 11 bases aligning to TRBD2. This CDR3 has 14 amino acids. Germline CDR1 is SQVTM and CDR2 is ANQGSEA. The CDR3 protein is CSVEGTSGGYEQYF. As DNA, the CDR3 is TGCAGCGTGGAAGGGACTAGCGGCGGCTACGAGCAGTACTTC.

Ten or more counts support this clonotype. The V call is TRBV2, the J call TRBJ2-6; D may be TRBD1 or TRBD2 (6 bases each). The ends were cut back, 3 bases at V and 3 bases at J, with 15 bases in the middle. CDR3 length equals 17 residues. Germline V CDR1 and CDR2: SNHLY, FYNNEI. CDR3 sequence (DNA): TGTGCCAGCAGTGATGGTTGGGGGGCGCGTGGGGCCAACGTCCTGACTTTC. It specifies CASSDGWGARGANVLTF.

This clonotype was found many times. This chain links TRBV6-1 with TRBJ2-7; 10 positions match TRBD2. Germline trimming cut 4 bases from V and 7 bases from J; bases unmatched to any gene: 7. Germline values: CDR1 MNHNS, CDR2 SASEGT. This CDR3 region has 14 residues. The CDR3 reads CASSAVASGSEQYF. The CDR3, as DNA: TGTGCCAGCAGTGCTGTGGCTAGCGGGAGTGAGCAGTACTTC.